This T cell receptor beta chain came from a study of beta chain features in type 1 diabetes. Study-wide findings and caveats: In every one of the four CD4+ subsets, TCRB CDR3s were moderately but significantly shorter in Type 1 diabetes patients.

The sequenced template was cDNA made from the entire isolated RNA. Profiled with immunoSEQ multiplex PCR; TCRdb holds only in-frame clones, not every one. The sample has about 360,000 clones, roughly 12% seen once. In regard to this clone: Its antigen is still unknown.

This TCR derives from a woman younger than 35 with type 1 diabetes. Sequences were obtained from naive CD4+ T cells from blood.

The CDR3 DNA reads as TGTGCCAGCGGCTCTGGCTCTTCCACCATATATTTT. Its translation is CASGSGSSTIYF. This chain connects TRBV9 to TRBJ1-3; no definite D call. The length of the CDR3 is 12 residues. V shed 7 bases and J shed 9 bases, with 14 bases lying between them. The germline V gene encodes CDR1 SGDLS and CDR2 YYNGEE.